The 27 T cell receptor beta chains presented below share a single source sample, sequenced in a study of blood T cell repertoires in COVID-19. Some clones are missing from TCRdb's copy, which holds only in-frame ones; the method was immunoSEQ multiplex PCR. The sample lists a few hundred thousand clones, around 90% occurring once. Sequenced input: peripheral blood. The receptor source for this set is a woman in her 70s with active or convalescent COVID-19.

The rearrangement joins TRBV4-2 to TRBJ2-7; perhaps TRBD1 as D (6 bases). The CDR3 is made up of 16 amino acids. With 3 bases removed from V and 6 bases from J, the gap between germline ends came to 21 bases. Germline loops: CDR1 LGHNA, CDR2 YNFKEQ. DNA for the CDR3: TGTGCCAGCAGCCATTCCACCGGGACAATTGGTTCCGAGCAGTACTTC. It codes for CASSHSTGTIGSEQYF.

The V and J genes are TRBV24-1 and TRBJ2-1, with D maybe TRBD2 (6 bases). The CDR3 totals 13 residues. V lost 4 bases to trimming and J lost 8 bases, with 11 bases between them. The V gene's germline CDR1 is KGHDR and CDR2 SFDVKD. As DNA, the CDR3 is TGTGCCACCAGTGAAGGAGGGAACCATGAGCAGTTCTTC. Amino acid sequence: CATSEGGNHEQFF.

The chain joins TRBV18 to TRBJ1-4, with 7 bases fitting TRBD1. V shed 6 bases, J shed 5 bases, and the junction held 12 bases outside the gene matches. This CDR3 is 16 amino acids long. Germline CDR1 is KGHSH and CDR2 is LQKENI. The CDR3 is CASSPARTGLNEKLFF. In DNA, the CDR3 is TGTGCCAGCTCGCCGGCCCGGACAGGCTTAAATGAAAAACTGTTTTTT.

Points on this clone: The junction departs from germline at one end; a sequencing error may be responsible. The same CDR3 is also encoded by other DNA sequences in this sample. The rearrangement links TRBV6-5 to TRBJ1-2, with TRBD1 identical over 7 bases. The CDR3 extends over 13 amino acids. In germline, CDR1 is MNHEY, CDR2 SVGAGI. The CDR3 sequence: CASSPGQNYGYTF. CDR3 DNA sequence: TGTGCCAGCAGCCCGGGACAGAACTACGGCTACACCTTC.

This clone was seen a few times. The chain has TRBV10-1 and TRBJ2-7; a weak D match, TRBD2 (6 bases). The V end lost 2 bases, the J end lost 1 base, and 18 bases lay between the germline ends. CDR3 length: 17 amino acids. Germline V lookup: CDR1 WNHNN, CDR2 SYGVQD (reference sequence). The CDR3 sequence: CASSEGWRDEGSYEQYF. The CDR3 DNA follows: TGCGCCAGCAGTGAGGGGTGGAGGGATGAGGGATCCTACGAGCAGTACTTC.

The rearrangement joins TRBV7-6 to TRBJ2-1; TRBD2 agrees at 10 bases. Germline V gene sequence: CDR1 SGHVS, CDR2 FNYEAQ. With 2 bases clipped from V and 5 bases from J, the junction kept 12 bases outside the gene matches. The CDR3 consists of 18 residues. The CDR3 is CASSLLWGGTSANNEQFF. CDR3 bases: TGTGCCAGCAGCTTACTTTGGGGCGGGACTAGCGCAAACAATGAGCAGTTCTTC.

This chain links TRBV13 with TRBJ2-7; 9 nucleotides match TRBD1. Germline V gene data show CDR1 as PRHDT and CDR2 as FYEKMQ (reference sequence). V was clipped by 6 bases and J by 7 bases; unmatched bases: 7. The CDR3 is made up of 13 amino acids. This chain's CDR3 is CASRKQGAREQYF. In DNA, the CDR3 is TGTGCCAGCAGAAAACAGGGGGCGCGGGAGCAGTACTTC.

In the case of this clone: An end of the junction does not agree with germline; a read error may underlie this. The J gene is TRBJ2-3, the V gene TRBV5-4, with TRBD2 matching 13 bases. CDR3 length equals 16 residues. In germline, CDR1 is SGHNT, CDR2 YYREEE (reference sequence). In nucleotides, the CDR3 is TGTGCCAGCACCTTGCGGACTAGCGGGGGCCTAGATACGCAGTATTTT. Translating it yields CASTLRTSGGLDTQYF.

V is TRBV6-1 and J is TRBJ2-7; 7 positions agree with TRBD2. Per germline, CDR1 MNHNS and CDR2 SASEGT. V lost 2 bases and J lost 2; bases outside the gene matches: 6. This CDR3 is 15 amino acids long. The CDR3 loop is CASSESGASPYEQYF. CDR3 nucleotide sequence: TGTGCCAGCAGTGAAAGCGGGGCCTCCCCCTACGAGCAGTACTTC.

This clone was found once. The CDR3 coding sequence is TGTGCCAGCAGCCAAGCAGGGAACACTGAAGCTTTCTTT. Translated, it gives CASSQAGNTEAFF. The chain joins TRBV14 to TRBJ1-1; D not certain. The CDR3 has 13 amino acids. The germline CDR1 and CDR2 sequences are SGHDN and FVKESK. Trimming pared 1 base from V and 1 base from J, leaving 4 bases between.

The V and J genes are TRBV3-1 (or the pseudogene TRBV3-2) and TRBJ1-6; D perhaps matches TRBD1 (5 bases). The V gene's germline CDR1 is LGHDT and CDR2 YNNKEL (reference sequence). V was shortened by 4 bases and J by 10 bases, with 17 bases between the two germline ends. This CDR3 is 15 amino acids long. DNA of the CDR3: TGTGCCAGCAGCCCTGGGACTCGACGGAGGTCACCCCTCCACTTT. Its translation is CASSPGTRRRSPLHF.

The gene calls are TRBV10-3 and TRBJ2-7; D may be TRBD1 (5 bases). This CDR3 comprises 11 residues. V was cut by 8 bases and J by 4 bases, with 9 bases left in between. Germline loops: CDR1 ENHRY, CDR2 SYGVKD. The chain's CDR3 is CAIGRDYEQYF. The DNA of the CDR3 is TGTGCCATCGGCAGGGATTACGAGCAGTACTTC.

The J gene is TRBJ1-4, the V gene TRBV10-3; D is uncertain. CDR3 length: 15 residues. The V end lost 0 bases, the J end lost 4 bases, and 9 bases lay between the germline ends. Germline lookup yields CDR1 ENHRY and CDR2 SYGVKD. In nucleotides, the CDR3 is TGTGCCATCAGTGAGTCGACTCGGCTTAATGAAAAACTGTTTTTT. It specifies CAISESTRLNEKLFF.

The chain is built from TRBV5-4 and TRBJ2-7; a weak D match, TRBD1 (6 bases). V gave up 4 bases and J gave up 6 bases, with 14 bases separating them. This CDR3 is built from 13 residues. CDR1 SGHNT and CDR2 YYREEE come from the germline V gene (reference sequence). The CDR3 reads CASSPTGYGEQYF. CDR3 DNA sequence: TGTGCCAGCAGCCCTACAGGGTACGGCGAGCAGTACTTC.

This chain uses TRBV7-8 with TRBJ1-1; maybe TRBD1 (6 bases). CDR3 length equals 13 residues. Germline V lookup: CDR1 SGHVS, CDR2 FQNEAQ. V lost 5 bases and J lost 1, with 8 bases in between. CDR3 sequence reads: CASSLTGNTEAFF. For the CDR3, the DNA is TGTGCCAGCAGCCTGACAGGGAACACTGAAGCTTTCTTT.

This rearrangement joins TRBV6-5 to TRBJ2-1; unclear D gene. The V gene's germline CDR1 is MNHEY and CDR2 SVGAGI. The CDR3 runs to 14 residues. Trimming shortened V by 2 bases and J by 0 bases, and 5 bases separated the two germline ends. CDR3 protein: CASSYRSSYNEQFF. The DNA of the CDR3 is TGTGCCAGCAGTTACAGGAGCTCCTACAATGAGCAGTTCTTC.

This clone turned up a few times. The rearrangement links TRBV27 to TRBJ1-6, with D unclear. CDR3 length: 16 residues. Trimming took 4 bases from V and 6 from J, leaving 16 bases between them. Germline V CDR1 and CDR2: MNHEY, SMNVEV (reference sequence). In DNA, the CDR3 is TGTGCCAGCAGTTCGAGGTCGGGTTTGAGTAATTCACCCCTCCACTTT. Translation: CASSSRSGLSNSPLHF.

This clone appeared a few times. The chain joins TRBV5-6 to TRBJ2-7; possible D gene TRBD1, 5 bases. From germline, CDR1 is SGHDT and CDR2 YYEEEE. The V gene lost 0 bases and the J gene lost 1 base, with 17 bases spanning the gap. The length of the CDR3 is 17 residues. CDR3: CASSLVGPGKGSYEQYF. CDR3 coding DNA: TGTGCCAGCAGCTTGGTGGGCCCAGGGAAAGGGTCCTACGAGCAGTACTTC.

This rearrangement joins TRBV7-3 to TRBJ1-3; no firm D call. The germline V and J ends were trimmed by 5 bases and 3 bases, with 14 bases remaining between them. This CDR3 is 15 amino acids long. Germline lookup yields CDR1 SGHTA and CDR2 FQGTGA. CDR3 in DNA: TGTGCCAGCAGCCGAACCGACTCACATGGAAACACCATATATTTT. This sequence encodes CASSRTDSHGNTIYF.

CDR3 loop: CASSPGAEGANQPQHF. The CDR3, as DNA: TGTGCCAGCAGCCCGGGAGCCGAGGGGGCTAATCAGCCCCAGCATTTT. V gene TRBV7-8 combines with J gene TRBJ1-5; 7 nucleotides match TRBD1. CDR3 length: 16 residues. V dropped 5 bases and J dropped 4; count of bases not matched to a gene: 11. CDR1 and CDR2 from the germline V gene are SGHVS and FQNEAQ.

The chain links TRBV7-2 to TRBJ2-3; a possible D gene is TRBD2 (6 bases). The CDR3 sequence is 14 residues long. Germline V lookup: CDR1 SGHTA, CDR2 FQGNSA. V lost 4 bases to trimming and J lost 0 bases, with 8 bases between them. The chain's CDR3 is CASSSGTSTDTQYF. DNA of the CDR3: TGTGCCAGCAGCTCCGGGACTAGCACAGATACGCAGTATTTT. The variable domain in full, completed from reference TRBV7-2 and TRBJ2-3, reads GAGVSQSPSNKVTEKGKDVELRCDPISGHTALYWYRQSLGQGLEFLIYFQGNSAPDKSGLPSDRFSAERTGGSVSTLTIQRTQQEDSAVYLCASSSGTSTDTQYFGPGTRLTVL.

Worth noting for this clone: Different DNA sequences within this sample yield the same CDR3. CDR3 sequence reads: CASSSGQGDEKLFF. CDR3 nucleotides: TGCGCCAGCAGCTCGGGACAGGGGGACGAAAAACTGTTTTTT. The rearrangement joins TRBV5-1 to TRBJ1-4; 11 positions agree with TRBD1. V shed 3 bases and J 8 bases; nucleotides not matched to a gene: 3. The CDR3 runs to 14 residues. Germline CDR1 is SGHRS and CDR2 is YFSETQ.

The rearrangement joins TRBV19 to TRBJ2-1; 7 bases line up with TRBD2. This CDR3 is built from 13 residues. With 5 bases clipped from V and 8 bases from J, the junction kept 6 bases outside the gene matches. Germline lookup yields CDR1 LNHDA and CDR2 SQIVND (reference sequence). This CDR3 is CASSGEGRHEQFF. The CDR3 nucleotides read TGTGCCAGTAGTGGGGAGGGCCGCCATGAGCAGTTCTTC.

The rearrangement uses TRBV12-3 or TRBV12-4 and TRBJ1-1; 10 positions match TRBD1. This CDR3 contains 13 residues. The V and J ends lost 8 bases and 2 bases, in that order; junction bases with no gene match: 2. The CDR3 spells CASGTGVNTEAFF. Written as DNA, the CDR3 is TGTGCCAGCGGGACAGGGGTAAACACTGAAGCTTTCTTT.

The chain carries TRBV10-2 and TRBJ2-7; possible D gene TRBD1, 6 bases. Germline CDR1 is WSHSY and CDR2 is SAAADI. The V end lost 5 bases, the J end lost 2 bases, and 13 bases lay between the germline ends. CDR3 length: 14 residues. The CDR3 nucleotides are TGCGCCAGCAGTAACAGGGCACACACCTACGAGCAGTACTTC. Its translation is CASSNRAHTYEQYF.

This clone was detected only once. This rearrangement joins TRBV2 to TRBJ2-1; D is uncertain. The CDR3 runs 12 residues. The germline gives CDR1 SNHLY, CDR2 FYNNEI. V shed 6 bases and J shed 4 bases, with 7 bases lying between them. The DNA of the CDR3 is TGTGCCAGCAGCAGGCTATACAATGAGCAGTTCTTC. Protein: CASSRLYNEQFF.

This clone was found a few times. The rearrangement links TRBV6-6 to TRBJ1-6, with D tentatively TRBD1 (5 bases). CDR3 length equals 14 residues. Trimming shortened V by 6 bases and J by 8 bases, and 14 bases separated the two germline ends. The germline CDR1 and CDR2 sequences are MNHNY and SVGAGI (reference sequence). The CDR3 loop reads CASSPRQGYSPLHF. CDR3 bases: TGTGCCAGCAGCCCTCGGCAGGGATATTCACCCCTCCACTTT.